A single sample gave rise to the 8 T cell receptor beta chains below, sequenced in a study of control samples from healthy donors and cancer patients. Using immunoSEQ multiplex PCR, the repertoire was profiled, and TCRdb retains in-frame clones only, with some absent. The data hold under 150,000 clones, with approximately 92% observed a single time. Input material: blood. The receptors originated from a man between 25 and 39 years old in good health.

This chain connects TRBV27 to TRBJ1-1; D not certain. This CDR3 is 14 amino acids long. Between the trimmed V and J ends, which lost 2 bases and 1 base, there was a span of 8 bases. CDR1 is MNHEY and CDR2 is SMNVEV in the germline V gene (reference sequence). CDR3 in amino acids: CASSLTIGNTEAFF. The CDR3 DNA reads as TGTGCCAGCAGTTTAACAATCGGGAACACTGAAGCTTTCTTT.

The chain joins TRBV7-9 to TRBJ1-5, with D unclear. Trimming removed 5 bases at V and 2 bases at J, with 7 bases between. This CDR3 region has 13 residues. Germline CDR1 and CDR2: SEHNR and FQNEAQ (reference sequence). The CDR3 region is CASSAEGNQPQHF. The CDR3 nucleotides are TGTGCCAGCAGCGCTGAGGGCAATCAGCCCCAGCATTTT.

This clone has just one count. The chain links TRBV27 to TRBJ2-7; maybe TRBD1 (5 bases). The CDR3 length is 14 residues. The V gene lost 6 bases and the J gene lost 0 bases, with 12 bases spanning the gap. CDR1 and CDR2 from the germline V gene are MNHEY and SMNVEV (reference sequence). CDR3 DNA sequence: TGTGCCAGCAGCTTCCTGGGGCCCTCCTACGAGCAGTACTTC. Protein sequence: CASSFLGPSYEQYF.

This chain links TRBV28 with TRBJ1-2, with D hard to call. Germline loops: CDR1 MDHEN, CDR2 SYDVKM. The CDR3 contains 14 residues. V was clipped by 1 base and J by 4 bases, with 10 bases between them. This CDR3 reads CASSLYYGPYGYTF. The CDR3 bases are TGTGCCAGCAGTTTATATTATGGCCCCTATGGCTACACCTTC.

V gene TRBV4-2 combines with J gene TRBJ1-1; no firm D call. V dropped 1 base and J dropped 0 bases, with 6 bases sitting between them. Germline CDR1 reads LGHNA; CDR2 reads YNFKEQ. This CDR3 region has 14 residues. Here the CDR3 DNA reads TGTGCCAGCAGCCAAGTTCGGGTGAACACTGAAGCTTTCTTT. Amino acids: CASSQVRVNTEAFF.

The chain carries TRBV25-1 and TRBJ2-1, with 7 bases that match TRBD1. In germline, CDR1 is MGHDK, CDR2 SYGVNS. The CDR3 covers 14 residues. V lost 4 bases, J lost 8 bases, and 8 bases stayed unmatched. Written as DNA, the CDR3 is TGTGCCAGCAGTGCACGACAGGGTTTCGATGAGCAGTTCTTC. This sequence encodes CASSARQGFDEQFF.

V gene TRBV4-2 combines with J gene TRBJ2-1, with 14 bases that match TRBD2. This CDR3 has 15 amino acids. The junction had 8 bases not matched to a gene; V was cut back by 4 bases and J by 12 bases. Germline loops: CDR1 LGHNA, CDR2 YNFKEQ. CDR3: CASSPGTSGSSGQFF. The CDR3 region has the DNA TGTGCCAGCAGCCCCGGGACTAGCGGGAGTTCTGGGCAGTTCTTC.

The chain uses TRBV28 and TRBJ1-2, with D possibly matching TRBD1 (6 bases). V was pared by 6 bases and J by 8 bases, with 10 bases between. CDR1 and CDR2 from the germline V gene are MDHEN and SYDVKM. The CDR3 contains 11 residues. CDR3 DNA sequence: TGTGCCAGCAGACAGGGCAGAGGCTACACCTTC. This sequence encodes CASRQGRGYTF.